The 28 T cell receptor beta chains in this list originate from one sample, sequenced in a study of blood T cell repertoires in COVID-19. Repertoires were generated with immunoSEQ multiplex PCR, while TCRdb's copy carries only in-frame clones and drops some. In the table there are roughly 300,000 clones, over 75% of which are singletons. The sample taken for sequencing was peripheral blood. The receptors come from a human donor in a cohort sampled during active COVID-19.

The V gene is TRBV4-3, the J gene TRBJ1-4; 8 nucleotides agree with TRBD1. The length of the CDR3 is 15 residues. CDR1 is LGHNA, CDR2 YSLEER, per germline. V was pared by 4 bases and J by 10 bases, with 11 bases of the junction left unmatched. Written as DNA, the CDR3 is TGCGCCAGCAGCCGGGGGGACAGGAGCGAGGGAAAACTGTTTTTT. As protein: CASSRGDRSEGKLFF.

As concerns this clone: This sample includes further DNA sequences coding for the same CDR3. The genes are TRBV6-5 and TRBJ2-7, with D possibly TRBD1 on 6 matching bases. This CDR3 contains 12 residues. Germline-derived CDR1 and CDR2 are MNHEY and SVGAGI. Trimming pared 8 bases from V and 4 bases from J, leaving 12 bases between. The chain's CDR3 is CASSRGGYEQYF. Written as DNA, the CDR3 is TGTGCCAGCTCCCGAGGGGGTTACGAGCAGTACTTC.

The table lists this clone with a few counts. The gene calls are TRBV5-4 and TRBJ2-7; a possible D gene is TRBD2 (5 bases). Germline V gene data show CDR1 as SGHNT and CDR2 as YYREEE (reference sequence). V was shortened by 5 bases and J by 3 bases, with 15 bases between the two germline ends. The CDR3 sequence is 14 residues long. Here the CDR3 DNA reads TGTGCCAGCAGTGATTCGGGATCATACTACGAGCAGTACTTC. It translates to CASSDSGSYYEQYF.

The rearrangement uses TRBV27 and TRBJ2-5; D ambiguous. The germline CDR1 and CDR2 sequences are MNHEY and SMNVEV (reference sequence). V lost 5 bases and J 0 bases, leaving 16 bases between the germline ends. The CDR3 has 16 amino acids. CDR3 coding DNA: TGTGCCAGCAGTCCGGGTCTCCGGCCGTACCAAGAGACCCAGTACTTC. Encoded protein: CASSPGLRPYQETQYF.

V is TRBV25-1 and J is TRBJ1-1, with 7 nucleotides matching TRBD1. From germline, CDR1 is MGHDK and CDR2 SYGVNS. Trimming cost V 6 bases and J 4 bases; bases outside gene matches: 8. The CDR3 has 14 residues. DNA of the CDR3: TGTGCCAGCAGACAAAAACAGGGGACCACTGAAGCTTTCTTT. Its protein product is CASRQKQGTTEAFF. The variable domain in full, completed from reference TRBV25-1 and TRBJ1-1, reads EADIYQTPRYLVIGTGKKITLECSQTMGHDKMYWYQQDPGMELHLIHYSYGVNSTEKGDLSSESTVSRIRTEHFPLTLESARPSHTSQYLCASRQKQGTTEAFFGQGTRLTVV.

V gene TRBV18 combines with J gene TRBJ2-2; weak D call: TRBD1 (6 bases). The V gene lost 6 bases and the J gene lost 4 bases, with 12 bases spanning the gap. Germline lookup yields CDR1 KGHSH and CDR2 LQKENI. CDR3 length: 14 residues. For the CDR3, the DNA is TGTGCCAGCTCCCAAGGACAGTTCACCGGGGAGCTGTTTTTT. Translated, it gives CASSQGQFTGELFF.

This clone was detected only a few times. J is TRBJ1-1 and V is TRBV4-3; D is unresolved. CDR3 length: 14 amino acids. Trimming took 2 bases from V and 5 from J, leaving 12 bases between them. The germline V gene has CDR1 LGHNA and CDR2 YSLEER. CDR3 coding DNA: TGCGCCAGCAGCCAAATTCAAGGGAGTACTGAAGCTTTCTTT. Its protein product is CASSQIQGSTEAFF.

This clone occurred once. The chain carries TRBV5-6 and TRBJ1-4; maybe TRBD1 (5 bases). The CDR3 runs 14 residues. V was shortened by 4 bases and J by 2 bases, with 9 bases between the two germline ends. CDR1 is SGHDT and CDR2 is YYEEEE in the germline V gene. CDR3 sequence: CASSLTDTNEKLFF. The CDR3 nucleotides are TGTGCCAGCAGCCTGACAGACACTAATGAAAAACTGTTTTTT.

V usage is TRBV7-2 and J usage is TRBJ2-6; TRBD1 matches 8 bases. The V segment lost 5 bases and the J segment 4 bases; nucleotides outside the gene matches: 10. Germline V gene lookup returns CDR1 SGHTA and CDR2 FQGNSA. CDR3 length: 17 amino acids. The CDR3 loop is CASSPILTGAGANVLTF. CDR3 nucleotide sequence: TGTGCCAGCAGCCCGATTTTGACAGGGGCCGGGGCCAACGTCCTGACTTTC. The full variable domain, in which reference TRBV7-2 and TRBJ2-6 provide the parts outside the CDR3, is GAGVSQSPSNKVTEKGKDVELRCDPISGHTALYWYRQSLGQGLEFLIYFQGNSAPDKSGLPSDRFSAERTGGSVSTLTIQRTQQEDSAVYLCASSPILTGAGANVLTFGAGSRLTVL.

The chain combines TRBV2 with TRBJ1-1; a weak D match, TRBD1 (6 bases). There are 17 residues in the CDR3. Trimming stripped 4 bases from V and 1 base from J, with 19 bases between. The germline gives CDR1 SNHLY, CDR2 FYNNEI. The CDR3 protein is CASSGSRTGMWNTEAFF. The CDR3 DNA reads TGTGCCAGCAGTGGGTCTCGAACAGGGATGTGGAACACTGAAGCTTTCTTT.

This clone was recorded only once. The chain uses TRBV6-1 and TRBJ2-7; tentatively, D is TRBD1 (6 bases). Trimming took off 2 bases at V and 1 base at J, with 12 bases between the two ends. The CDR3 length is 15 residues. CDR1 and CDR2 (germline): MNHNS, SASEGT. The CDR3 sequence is CASSEPGHISYEQYF. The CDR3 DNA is TGTGCCAGCAGTGAACCGGGACATATTTCCTACGAGCAGTACTTC.

The CDR3, as DNA: TGCGCCAGCAGCTGGGTCCGGGGAGATACGCAGTATTTT. Encoded protein: CASSWVRGDTQYF. This chain uses TRBV5-1 with TRBJ2-3; TRBD2 is a possible D gene (5 bases). This CDR3 region has 13 residues. The germline V and J ends were trimmed by 3 bases and 5 bases, with 10 bases remaining between them. Germline V gives CDR1 SGHRS, CDR2 YFSETQ.

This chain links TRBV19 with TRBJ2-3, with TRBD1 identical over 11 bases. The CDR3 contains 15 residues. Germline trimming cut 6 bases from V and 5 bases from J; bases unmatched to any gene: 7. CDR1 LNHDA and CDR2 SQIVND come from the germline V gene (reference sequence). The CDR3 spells CASSRTGGEGDTQYF. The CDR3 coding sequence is TGTGCCAGTAGCAGGACAGGGGGCGAAGGAGATACGCAGTATTTT.

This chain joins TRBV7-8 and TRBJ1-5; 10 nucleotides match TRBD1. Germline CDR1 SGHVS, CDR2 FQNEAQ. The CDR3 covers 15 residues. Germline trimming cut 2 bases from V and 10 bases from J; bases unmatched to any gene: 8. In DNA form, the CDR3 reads TGTGCCAGCAGCTTAACGAGACAGGGGGCCCTACCCCAGCATTTT. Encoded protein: CASSLTRQGALPQHF.

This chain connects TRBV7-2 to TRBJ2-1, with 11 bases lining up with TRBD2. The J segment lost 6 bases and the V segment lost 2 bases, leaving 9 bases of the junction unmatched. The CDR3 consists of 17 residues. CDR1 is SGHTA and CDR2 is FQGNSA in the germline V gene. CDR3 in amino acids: CASSLRGLAGGGNEQFF. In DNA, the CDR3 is TGTGCCAGCAGCTTACGGGGTTTAGCGGGAGGGGGCAATGAGCAGTTCTTC.

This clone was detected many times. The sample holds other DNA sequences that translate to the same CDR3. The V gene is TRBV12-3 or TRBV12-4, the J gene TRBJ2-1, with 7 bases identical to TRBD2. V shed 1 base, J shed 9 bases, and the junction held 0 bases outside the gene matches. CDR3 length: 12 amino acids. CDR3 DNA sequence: TGTGCCAGCAGTTTAGGGGGGGGTGAGCAGTTCTTC. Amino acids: CASSLGGGEQFF.

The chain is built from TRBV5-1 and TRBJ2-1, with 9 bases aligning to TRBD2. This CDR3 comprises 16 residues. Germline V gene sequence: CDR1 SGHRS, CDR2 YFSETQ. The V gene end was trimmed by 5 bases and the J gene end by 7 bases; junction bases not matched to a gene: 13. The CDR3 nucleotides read TGCGCCAGCAGTGGTGGGGGGCTAGCGGGAAGGAATGAGCAGTTCTTC. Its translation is CASSGGGLAGRNEQFF.

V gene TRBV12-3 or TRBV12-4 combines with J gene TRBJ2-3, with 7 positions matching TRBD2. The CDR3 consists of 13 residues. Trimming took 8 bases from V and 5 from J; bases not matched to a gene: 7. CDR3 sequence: CASQRDRGDTQYF. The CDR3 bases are TGTGCCAGCCAGCGGGATCGGGGAGATACGCAGTATTTT.

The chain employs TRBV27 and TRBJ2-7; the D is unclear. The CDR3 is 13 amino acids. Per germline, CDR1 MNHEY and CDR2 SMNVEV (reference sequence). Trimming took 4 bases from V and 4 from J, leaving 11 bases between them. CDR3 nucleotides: TGTGCCAGCAGTTCCTCCCTCCTTTACGAGCAGTACTTC. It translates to CASSSSLLYEQYF.

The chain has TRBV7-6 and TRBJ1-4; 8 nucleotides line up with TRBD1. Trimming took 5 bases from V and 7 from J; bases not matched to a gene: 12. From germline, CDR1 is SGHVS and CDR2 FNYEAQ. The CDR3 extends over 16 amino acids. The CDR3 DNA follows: TGTGCCAGCAGCCGGAAAGGGCAGGGGGCATTTGAAAAACTGTTTTTT. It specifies CASSRKGQGAFEKLFF.

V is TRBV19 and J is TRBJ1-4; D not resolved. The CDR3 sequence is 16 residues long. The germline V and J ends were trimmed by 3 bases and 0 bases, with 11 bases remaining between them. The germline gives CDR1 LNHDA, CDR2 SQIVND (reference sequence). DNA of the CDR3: TGTGCCAGTAGTATGGCCCAGACAACAACTAATGAAAAACTGTTTTTT. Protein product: CASSMAQTTTNEKLFF.

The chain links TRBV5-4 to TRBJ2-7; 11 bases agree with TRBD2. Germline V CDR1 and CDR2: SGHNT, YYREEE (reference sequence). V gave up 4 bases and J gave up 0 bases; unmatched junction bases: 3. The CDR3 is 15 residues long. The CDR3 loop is CASSPTSGSSYEQYF. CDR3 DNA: TGTGCCAGCAGCCCCACTAGCGGGAGCTCCTACGAGCAGTACTTC.

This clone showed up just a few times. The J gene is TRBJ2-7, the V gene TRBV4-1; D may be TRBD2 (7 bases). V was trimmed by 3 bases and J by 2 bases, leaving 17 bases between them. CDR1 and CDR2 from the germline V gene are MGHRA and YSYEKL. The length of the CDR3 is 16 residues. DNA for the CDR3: TGCGCCAGCAGCCAGGGCCCGGGGGGCAGGACCTACGAGCAGTACTTC. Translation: CASSQGPGGRTYEQYF.

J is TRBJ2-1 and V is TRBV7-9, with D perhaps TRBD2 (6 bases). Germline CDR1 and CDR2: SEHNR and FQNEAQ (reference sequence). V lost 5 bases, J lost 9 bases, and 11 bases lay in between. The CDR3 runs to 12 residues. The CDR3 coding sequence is TGTGCCAGCAGCCCATCGGGAGTTGAGCAGTTCTTC. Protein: CASSPSGVEQFF.

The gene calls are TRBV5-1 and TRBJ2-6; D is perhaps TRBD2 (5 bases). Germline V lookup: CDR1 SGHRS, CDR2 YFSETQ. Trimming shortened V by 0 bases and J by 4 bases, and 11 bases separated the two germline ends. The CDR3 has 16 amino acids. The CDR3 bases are TGCGCCAGCAGCTTGGGAGGGAGTGGAGGGGCCAACGTCCTGACTTTC. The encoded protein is CASSLGGSGGANVLTF.

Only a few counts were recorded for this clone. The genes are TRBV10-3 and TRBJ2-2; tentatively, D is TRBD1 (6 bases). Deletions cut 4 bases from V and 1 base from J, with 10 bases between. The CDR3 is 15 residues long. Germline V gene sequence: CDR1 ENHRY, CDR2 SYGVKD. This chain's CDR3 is CAISAPGQNTGELFF. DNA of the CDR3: TGTGCCATCAGTGCCCCGGGACAGAACACCGGGGAGCTGTTTTTT.

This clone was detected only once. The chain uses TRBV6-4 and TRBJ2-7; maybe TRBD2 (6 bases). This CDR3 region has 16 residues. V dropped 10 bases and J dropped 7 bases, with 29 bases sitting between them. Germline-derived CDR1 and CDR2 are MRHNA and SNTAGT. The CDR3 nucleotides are TGTGCCATCCGCGGGGTGACAGACCCGCCTAATAGGGAGCAGTACTTC. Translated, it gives CAIRGVTDPPNREQYF.

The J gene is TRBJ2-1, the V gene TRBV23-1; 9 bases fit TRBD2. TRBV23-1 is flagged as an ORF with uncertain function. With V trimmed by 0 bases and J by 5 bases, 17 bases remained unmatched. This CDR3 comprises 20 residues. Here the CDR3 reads CASSQSGGRAFSSIHNEQFF. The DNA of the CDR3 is TGCGCCAGCAGTCAATCTGGCGGGAGGGCCTTTTCCTCTATCCACAATGAGCAGTTCTTC.